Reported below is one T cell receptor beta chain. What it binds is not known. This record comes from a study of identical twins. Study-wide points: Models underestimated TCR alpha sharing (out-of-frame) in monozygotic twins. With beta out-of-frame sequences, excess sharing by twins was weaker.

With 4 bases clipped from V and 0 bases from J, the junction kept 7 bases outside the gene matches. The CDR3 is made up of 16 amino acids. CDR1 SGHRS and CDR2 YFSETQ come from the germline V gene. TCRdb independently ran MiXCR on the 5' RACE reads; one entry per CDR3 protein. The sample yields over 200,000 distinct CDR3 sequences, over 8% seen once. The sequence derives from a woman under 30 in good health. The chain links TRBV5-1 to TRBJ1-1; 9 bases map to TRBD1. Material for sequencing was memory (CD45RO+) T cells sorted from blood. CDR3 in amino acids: CASSRTGTGLNTEAFF. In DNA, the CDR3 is TGCGCCAGCAGCAGAACGGGGACAGGGCTGAACACTGAAGCTTTCTTT.